These 3 T cell receptor beta chains originate from one sample sequenced in a study of T-cell memory formation after mild COVID-19. One entry per CDR3 protein, called by TCRdb with MiXCR from the 5' RACE reads. The repertoire includes 240,000 or so distinct CDR3 sequences, more than 8% of them detected once, and around 20% sits in the top ten. The sample taken for sequencing was PBMCs or a T cell subset sorted from them (not recorded which). The origin of the receptors is a man between 18 and 35 years old who had mild COVID-19 (a few samples of this study predate the infection). Cell type and time point are not known.

V is TRBV29-1 and J is TRBJ1-1; 9 nucleotides align to TRBD1. Germline V CDR1 and CDR2: SQVTM, ANQGSEA. The CDR3 has 15 amino acids. J was trimmed by 1 base and V by 0 bases; bases with no gene match: 3. CDR3 bases: TGCAGCGTTGAAGATGGGACAGGGCAGAACACTGAAGCTTTCTTT. It yields the protein CSVEDGTGQNTEAFF.

This clonotype was seen more than once but under ten times. The rearrangement links TRBV7-2 to TRBJ2-7, with no clear D. Per the germline V gene, CDR1 is SGHTA and CDR2 is FQGNSA. This CDR3 has 14 residues. Trimming shortened V by 3 bases and J by 0 bases, and 9 bases separated the two germline ends. CDR3 sequence: CASSLSMGSYEQYV. CDR3 nucleotides: TGTGCCAGCAGCTTGAGTATGGGCTCCTACGAGCAGTACGTC.

This sequence joins TRBV4-1 and TRBJ2-1; possibly TRBD1 for D (5 bases). This CDR3 contains 15 residues. Trimming cost V 0 bases and J 9 bases, with 15 bases left between them. The germline gives CDR1 MGHRA, CDR2 YSYEKL. CDR3 amino acids: CASSQERTSSSEQFF. The CDR3 region has the DNA TGCGCCAGCAGCCAAGAAAGGACATCCTCAAGTGAGCAGTTCTTC.